Below, 12 T cell receptor beta chains from the same sample are listed, as sequenced in a study of OX40 agonist ivuxolimab in advanced cancers. The data were produced by immunoSEQ multiplex PCR, yet TCRdb's version contains in-frame clones alone and is incomplete. The repertoire holds 44,000 or so clones, with approximately 91% as singletons. The sequenced sample was CD4+ or CD8+ T cells sorted from blood, obtained in a trial of the OX40 agonist ivuxolimab. These receptors originate from an adult with an advanced solid tumor such as melanoma, head and neck, liver or kidney cancer.

The rearrangement joins TRBV19 to TRBJ1-2; 7 bases line up with TRBD1. The germline V gene has CDR1 LNHDA and CDR2 SQIVND (reference sequence). The V and J ends lost 5 bases and 3 bases, in that order; junction bases with no gene match: 6. This CDR3 spans 14 amino acids. The CDR3 DNA sequence: TGTGCCAGTAGTGCCCAGGGGGAGGACTATGGCTACACCTTC. Amino acid sequence: CASSAQGEDYGYTF.

The rearrangement uses TRBV19 and TRBJ1-1; no definite D call. The CDR3 runs to 14 residues. Germline V gene lookup returns CDR1 LNHDA and CDR2 SQIVND (reference sequence). V was trimmed by 7 bases and J by 3 bases, leaving 15 bases between them. The DNA of the CDR3 is TGTGCCAGTAATCATACCTGGGTCGACACTGAAGCTTTCTTT. Translating gives CASNHTWVDTEAFF.

V and J are TRBV5-4 and TRBJ2-7; D unclear. The CDR3 totals 15 residues. Germline assignment: CDR1 SGHNT and CDR2 YYREEE (reference sequence). The ends were cut back, 1 base at V and 4 bases at J, with 15 bases in the middle. The CDR3 sequence is CASSLQRNPLYEQYF. CDR3 in DNA: TGTGCCAGCAGCTTGCAGAGAAACCCTTTATACGAGCAGTACTTC.

The chain recombines TRBV6-5 with TRBJ1-2; TRBD1 might be the D (6 bases). Germline V gene lookup returns CDR1 MNHEY and CDR2 SVGAGI. Trimming took off 7 bases at V and 8 bases at J, with 11 bases between the two ends. The CDR3 is 11 residues long. CDR3 bases: TGTGCCAGCATGTCAGGGGTCGGCTACACCTTC. As protein: CASMSGVGYTF.

The chain is built from TRBV7-9 and TRBJ2-5; D is unresolved. The CDR3 has 14 residues. The germline V gene encodes CDR1 SEHNR and CDR2 FQNEAQ (reference sequence). V dropped 0 bases and J dropped 5 bases, with 10 bases sitting between them. The CDR3 loop reads CASSLAQGWETQYF. The DNA for the CDR3 is TGTGCCAGCAGCTTAGCGCAAGGGTGGGAGACCCAGTACTTC.

The chain has TRBV30 and TRBJ1-1; weak D call: TRBD1 (6 bases). The V gene's germline CDR1 is GTSNPN and CDR2 SVGIG (reference sequence). The V end was cut by 2 bases, the J end by 4 bases, with 17 bases between. The CDR3 runs to 15 residues. The CDR3 coding sequence is TGTGCCTGGAGTATCACGTTAACAGGGATCACTGAAGCTTTCTTT. Encoded protein: CAWSITLTGITEAFF.

The chain combines TRBV18 with TRBJ2-1; 9 bases map to TRBD2. The germline CDR1 and CDR2 sequences are KGHSH and LQKENI. The CDR3 covers 14 residues. V shed 3 bases, J shed 4 bases, and the junction held 1 base outside the gene matches. CDR3 residues: CASSPAGGYNEQFF. The DNA of the CDR3 is TGTGCCAGCTCACCGGCGGGAGGGTACAATGAGCAGTTCTTC.

The chain employs TRBV14 and TRBJ2-1; 11 nucleotides match TRBD2. V lost 0 bases, J lost 9 bases, and 10 bases stayed unmatched. Per germline, CDR1 SGHDN and CDR2 FVKESK. CDR3 size: 17 residues. CDR3 sequence: CASSQDPRSGRAVEQFF. CDR3 coding DNA: TGTGCCAGCAGCCAAGATCCACGTAGCGGGAGGGCCGTTGAGCAGTTCTTC.

The chain links TRBV28 to TRBJ1-2; D not certain. Per the germline V gene, CDR1 is MDHEN and CDR2 is SYDVKM. This CDR3 has 13 residues. V was pared by 3 bases and J by 3 bases, with 8 bases between. Here the CDR3 DNA reads TGTGCCAGCAGTTTCCCCGAATACTATGGCTACACCTTC. Translation gives CASSFPEYYGYTF.

The rearrangement links TRBV6-5 to TRBJ2-1, with a tentative D call TRBD2 (5 bases). Germline CDR1 is MNHEY and CDR2 is SVGAGI. The CDR3 totals 16 residues. Trimming shortened V by 4 bases and J by 4 bases, and 17 bases separated the two germline ends. As DNA, the CDR3 is TGTGCCAGCAGTTCTCCGGGGAAGACCCAATACAATGAGCAGTTCTTC. Translation: CASSSPGKTQYNEQFF.

The chain carries TRBV25-1 and TRBJ1-2; perhaps TRBD1 as D (5 bases). V was trimmed by 3 bases and J by 5 bases, leaving 16 bases between them. The CDR3 consists of 15 residues. Germline CDR1 is MGHDK and CDR2 is SYGVNS. CDR3 amino acids: CASSEGSRVGYGYTF. The CDR3 DNA is TGTGCCAGCAGTGAGGGGTCCAGGGTAGGATATGGCTACACCTTC.

The V call is TRBV11-2, the J call TRBJ1-5; D remains unclear. Per the germline V gene, CDR1 is SGHAT and CDR2 is FQNNGV. V was trimmed by 8 bases and J by 9 bases, leaving 2 bases between them. The CDR3 has 8 residues. The CDR3 region is CASLPQHF. CDR3 nucleotides: TGTGCCAGCCTGCCCCAGCATTTT.